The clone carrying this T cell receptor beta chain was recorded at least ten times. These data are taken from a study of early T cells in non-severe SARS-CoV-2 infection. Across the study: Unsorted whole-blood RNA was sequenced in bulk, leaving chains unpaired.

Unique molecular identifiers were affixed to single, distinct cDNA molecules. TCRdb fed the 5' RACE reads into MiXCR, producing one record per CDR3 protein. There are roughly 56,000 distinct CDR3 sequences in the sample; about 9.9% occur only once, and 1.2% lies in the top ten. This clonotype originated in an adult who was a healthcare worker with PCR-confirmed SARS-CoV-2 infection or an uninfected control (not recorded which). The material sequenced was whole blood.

The DNA of the CDR3 is TGTGCCAGCAGAGTTGCGGGGGGGCGATCGAGCACAGATACGCAGTATTTT. Amino acids: CASRVAGGRSSTDTQYF. The V and J genes are TRBV2 and TRBJ2-3; TRBD2 matches 9 bases. V lost 6 bases, J lost 0 bases, and 10 bases stayed unmatched. The length of the CDR3 is 17 residues. Germline V gene data show CDR1 as SNHLY and CDR2 as FYNNEI.